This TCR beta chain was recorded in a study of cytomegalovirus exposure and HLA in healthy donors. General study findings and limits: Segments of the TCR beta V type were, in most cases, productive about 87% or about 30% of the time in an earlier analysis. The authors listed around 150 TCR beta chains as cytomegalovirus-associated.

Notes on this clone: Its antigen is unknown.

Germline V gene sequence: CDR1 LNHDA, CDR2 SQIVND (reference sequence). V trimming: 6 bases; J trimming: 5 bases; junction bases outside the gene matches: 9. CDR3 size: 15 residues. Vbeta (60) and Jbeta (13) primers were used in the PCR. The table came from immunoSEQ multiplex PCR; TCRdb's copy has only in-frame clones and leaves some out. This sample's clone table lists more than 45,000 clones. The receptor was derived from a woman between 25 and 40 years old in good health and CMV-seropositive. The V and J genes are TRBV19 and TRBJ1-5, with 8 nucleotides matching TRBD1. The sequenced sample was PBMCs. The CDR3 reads CASRDQGQGYQPQHF. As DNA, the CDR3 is TGTGCCAGTAGGGACCAAGGACAGGGATATCAGCCCCAGCATTTT.